Sequencing of this T cell receptor (beta chain) was carried out in a study of CD8 T cells in ankylosing spondylitis. The V and J ends lost 0 bases and 8 bases respectively, with 13 bases between them. Per the germline V gene, CDR1 is MNHNY and CDR2 is SVGAGI (reference sequence). CDR3 length: 14 amino acids. This clonotype was recorded many times. What it binds is unknown. Overall study findings and caveats: Seemingly characteristic of ankylosing spondylitis blood was a TCR beta motif consisting of 7 or 8 highly homologous variants. Some motif variants had been reported before (in reactive arthritis synovial fluid and blood). Reported data indicate significant enrichment of disease-linked clones within matched ankylosing spondylitis synovial fluid.

TCRdb ran MiXCR on the 5' RACE reads and lists one entry per CDR3 protein. The sample has 200,000 to 250,000 distinct CDR3 sequences; less than 9.5% are singletons. This sequence was found in a female donor with ankylosing spondylitis or in good health (not recorded which). The sample was blood, either unsorted or a sorted T cell fraction (not recorded which). V and J are TRBV6-6 and TRBJ1-2; D is unresolved. The CDR3 spells CASSYSSWEGGYTF. CDR3 nucleotide sequence: TGTGCCAGCAGTTACTCGAGTTGGGAGGGCGGCTACACCTTC.